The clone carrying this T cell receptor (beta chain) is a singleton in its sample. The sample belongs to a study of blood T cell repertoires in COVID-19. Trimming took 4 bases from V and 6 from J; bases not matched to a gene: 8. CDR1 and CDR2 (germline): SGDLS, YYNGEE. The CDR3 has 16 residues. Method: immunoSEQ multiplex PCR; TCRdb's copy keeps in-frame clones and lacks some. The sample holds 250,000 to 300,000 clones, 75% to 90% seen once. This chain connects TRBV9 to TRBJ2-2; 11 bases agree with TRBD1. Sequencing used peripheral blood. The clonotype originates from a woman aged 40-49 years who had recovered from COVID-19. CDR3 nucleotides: TGTGCCAGCAGCATCAGACCGGGACAGGGGGCCGGGGAGCTGTTTTTT. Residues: CASSIRPGQGAGELFF.